Following are 7 T cell receptor beta chains from one sample sequenced in a study of T cell responses to AZD1222 COVID-19 vaccine. The data were produced by immunoSEQ multiplex PCR, yet TCRdb's version contains in-frame clones alone and is incomplete. This table has over 85,000 clones, approximately 81% appearing once. The material was peripheral blood, obtained on day 0 of AZD1222 vaccination. Receptors were obtained from an adult in good health.

This clone showed up just once. The rearrangement uses TRBV10-3 and TRBJ2-3; D remains unclear. The length of the CDR3 is 13 residues. The V end was cut by 6 bases, the J end by 6 bases, with 13 bases between. Germline V gives CDR1 ENHRY, CDR2 SYGVKD. The CDR3 region is CAISHPPVDTQYF. For the CDR3, the DNA is TGTGCCATCAGCCACCCCCCGGTGGATACGCAGTATTTT.

The rearrangement joins TRBV2 to TRBJ2-1; 8 bases match TRBD2. V lost 4 bases, J lost 7 bases, and 6 bases stayed unmatched. The CDR3 extends over 14 amino acids. CDR1 SNHLY and CDR2 FYNNEI come from the germline V gene. CDR3 sequence: CASSVGRGSNEQFF. The CDR3 coding sequence is TGTGCCAGCAGTGTCGGGAGGGGTTCAAATGAGCAGTTCTTC. The full variable domain, completed using reference TRBV2 and TRBJ2-1, is EPEVTQTPSHQVTQMGQEVILRCVPISNHLYFYWYRQILGQKVEFLVSFYNNEISEKSEIFDDQFSVERPDGSNFTLKIRSTKLEDSAMYFCASSVGRGSNEQFFGPGTRLTVL.

This chain uses TRBV6-5 with TRBJ2-5; D is undetermined. The CDR3 totals 14 residues. V was trimmed by 0 bases and J by 1 base, leaving 6 bases between them. Germline CDR1 reads MNHEY; CDR2 reads SVGAGI. The DNA of the CDR3 is TGTGCCAGCAGTTACTCGGCAGTCCAAGAGACCCAGTACTTC. It yields the protein CASSYSAVQETQYF.

V gene TRBV6-5 combines with J gene TRBJ2-5; 9 bases are a match to TRBD1. With 5 bases clipped from V and 2 bases from J, the junction kept 6 bases outside the gene matches. The CDR3 loop spans 15 amino acids. Per germline, CDR1 MNHEY and CDR2 SVGAGI. CDR3 in amino acids: CASSTGTGRQETQYF. For the CDR3, the DNA is TGTGCCAGCAGTACCGGGACAGGGCGTCAAGAGACCCAGTACTTC.

In its sample, this clone was seen a few times. V gene TRBV20-1 combines with J gene TRBJ1-6; D is unresolved. This CDR3 is 11 amino acids long. Trimming cost V 1 base and J 10 bases, with 5 bases left between them. In germline, CDR1 is DFQATT, CDR2 SNEGSKA (reference sequence). Here the CDR3 DNA reads TGCAGTGCTAGAGTGGGCTCACCCCTCCACTTT. Translation: CSARVGSPLHF.

The chain recombines TRBV7-2 with TRBJ2-1; 9 nucleotides match TRBD2. The CDR3 spans 15 residues. Germline CDR1 and CDR2: SGHTA and FQGNSA. With 3 bases clipped from V and 5 bases from J, the junction kept 5 bases outside the gene matches. This chain's CDR3 is CASSFSSGMDNEQFF. The CDR3 DNA sequence: TGTGCCAGCAGCTTTTCTAGCGGGATGGACAATGAGCAGTTCTTC.

The rearrangement joins TRBV24-1 to TRBJ2-3; 7 bases line up with TRBD2. Trimming took 2 bases from V and 4 from J; bases not matched to a gene: 8. Germline V CDR1 and CDR2: KGHDR, SFDVKD. The CDR3 runs to 16 residues. CDR3 sequence reads: CATSDSTSKGADTQYF. The CDR3 bases are TGTGCCACCAGTGATTCGACTAGCAAGGGTGCAGATACGCAGTATTTT.